A selection of T cell receptor beta chains follows, all from one sample in a study of T cell repertoires in ileal Crohn's disease. TCRdb's copy holds only in-frame clones and misses some; the assay was immunoSEQ multiplex PCR. The table lists around 8,000 clones, about 82% of them singletons. The sequenced sample was ileal tissue. Receptors were obtained from an adult with Crohn's disease. CDR3s include the opening cysteine and the closing phenylalanine or tryptophan. The D gene is left open where the match is weak. Size is omitted from some rows. Given values are once, few, many or a class for expanded clones.

CASRSGQLAKNIQYF TGTGCCAGCAGGTCGGGACAGCTAGCCAAAAACATTCAGTACTTC TRBD1 TRBJ2-4 - TRBV2
CASSSAWGSGELFF TGCGCCAGCAGCTCCGCGTGGGGCTCCGGGGAGCTGTTTTTT - TRBJ2-2 - TRBV7-8
CASSPGPLGSYEQYF TGTGCCAGCAGCCCAGGTCCTCTGGGCTCCTACGAGCAGTACTTC - TRBJ2-7 - TRBV7-3
CASNPSYGITEAFF TGTGCCAGCAACCCCTCCTATGGTATCACTGAAGCTTTCTTT - TRBJ1-1 - TRBV27
CASSFLLGDTEAFF TGTGCCAGCAGCTTCTTATTGGGTGACACTGAAGCTTTCTTT - TRBJ1-1 - TRBV5-4
CASSFAGSTDTQYF TGCGCCAGCAGCTTTGCTGGCAGCACAGATACGCAGTATTTT - TRBJ2-3 - TRBV5-1
CASSFGLNTEAFF TGTGCCAGCAGCTTTGGACTGAACACTGAAGCTTTCTTT - TRBJ1-1 - TRBV7-9
CASSPDRRPNNSPLHF TGTGCCAGCAGCCCGGACAGGCGGCCTAACAATTCACCCCTCCACTTT TRBD1 TRBJ1-6 - TRBV28
CASSITGQGISYGYTF TGTGCCAGTAGTATAACGGGACAGGGAATCTCTTATGGCTACACCTTC TRBD1 TRBJ1-2 - TRBV19
CASRRTGNTEAFF TGTGCCAGCAGAAGGACAGGCAACACTGAAGCTTTCTTT TRBD1 TRBJ1-1 - TRBV28
CASSRGQTNYEQYF TGTGCCAGCAGCCGGGGACAGACCAACTACGAGCAGTACTTC TRBD1 TRBJ2-7 - TRBV7-9
CASSLSWTGDGYTF TGTGCCAGCAGTTTATCTTGGACAGGGGACGGCTACACCTTC TRBD1 TRBJ1-2 - TRBV27
CASSPGTGANYGYTF TGTGCCAGCAGCCCAGGGACAGGGGCTAACTATGGCTACACCTTC TRBD1 TRBJ1-2 - TRBV5-4
CASSQAVAGAYEQYF TGTGCCAGCAGCCAAGCAGTAGCGGGGGCCTACGAGCAGTACTTC TRBD2 TRBJ2-7 - TRBV14
CASSGRDYRGEQYF TGTGCCAGCAGTGGCCGGGACTATCGAGGCGAGCAGTACTTC TRBD2 TRBJ2-7 - TRBV6-1
CASSLAFASSYEQYF TGTGCCAGCAGCTTAGCGTTCGCTAGCTCCTACGAGCAGTACTTC - TRBJ2-7 - TRBV7-2
CASSFSIDEKLFF TGCGCCAGCAGCTTTTCTATAGATGAAAAACTGTTTTTT - TRBJ1-4 - TRBV5-1
CASSLPGTGAREQYF TGTGCCAGCAGCCTTCCTGGGACAGGAGCTAGGGAGCAGTACTTC TRBD1 TRBJ2-7 - TRBV5-4
CSVEGLAGDSSLSTDTQYF TGCAGCGTTGAAGGCCTAGCGGGGGATTCGTCCCTTAGCACAGATACGCAGTATTTT TRBD2 TRBJ2-3 - TRBV29-1
CASSKVYEQYF TGTGCCAGCAGCAAGGTCTACGAGCAGTACTTC - TRBJ2-7 - TRBV28
CASSLRTGDPGYTF TGTGCCAGCAGCTTGAGGACAGGGGATCCGGGCTACACCTTC TRBD1 TRBJ1-2 few TRBV11-2
CSVSSLATGELFF TGCAGCGTCTCATCACTAGCAACCGGGGAGCTGTTTTTT - TRBJ2-2 - TRBV29-1
CASSLVRGSTDTQYF TGCGCCAGCAGCTTGGTTCGGGGGAGCACAGATACGCAGTATTTT - TRBJ2-3 - TRBV5-1
CASSQSAGGFGYTF TGTGCCAGCAGCCAATCTGCAGGGGGCTTCGGCTACACCTTC TRBD1 TRBJ1-2 - TRBV16
CASAFRGLGNQPQHF TGTGCCAGCGCCTTTAGGGGGCTGGGCAATCAGCCCCAGCATTTT TRBD1 TRBJ1-5 - TRBV28
CASSSLGYQETQYF TGTGCCAGCAGCTCCTTGGGCTACCAAGAGACCCAGTACTTC - TRBJ2-5 - TRBV7-9
CASSPAGFKAGANVLTF TGTGCCAGCAGTCCCGCAGGGTTCAAAGCTGGGGCCAACGTCCTGACTTTC - TRBJ2-6 - TRBV27
CASSKGTGVVLNTEAFF TGTGCCAGCAGCAAAGGCACGGGGGTGGTGCTGAACACTGAAGCTTTCTTT - TRBJ1-1 - TRBV21-1
CASSLAVGVQNIQYF TGTGCCAGCAGCTTAGCGGTGGGAGTTCAAAACATTCAGTACTTC - TRBJ2-4 - TRBV11-1
CATSTGLVSDEQYF TGTGCCACCAGCACCGGACTAGTCTCCGACGAGCAGTACTTC TRBD2 TRBJ2-7 few TRBV15
CASSQDVGTGNEKLFF TGTGCCAGCAGCCAAGATGTTGGGACGGGAAATGAAAAACTGTTTTTT - TRBJ1-4 large TRBV4-2
CASSLKEAARAFF TGTGCCAGCAGCCTAAAGGAGGCTGCGCGAGCTTTCTTT - TRBJ1-1 - TRBV7-6
CSVEGVLADRTYNEQFF TGCAGCGTTGAAGGGGTACTAGCGGACCGGACTTACAATGAGCAGTTCTTC TRBD2 TRBJ2-1 - TRBV29-1
CASSFSSGVQGEAFF TGTGCCAGCAGCTTCAGTTCTGGGGTGCAGGGAGAAGCTTTCTTT - TRBJ1-1 - TRBV5-4
CSAFGGGADTQYF TGCAGCGCCTTTGGTGGGGGGGCAGATACGCAGTATTTT TRBD2 TRBJ2-3 - TRBV29-1
CASSGVRDQETQYF TGTGCCAGCAGCGGGGTCAGGGACCAAGAGACCCAGTACTTC - TRBJ2-5 - TRBV9
CASSYERTNSNEQFF TGTGCCAGCAGCTACGAAAGGACCAATTCCAATGAGCAGTTCTTC - TRBJ2-1 few TRBV7-2
CASSWGQNTGELFF TGTGCCAGCAGCTGGGGACAGAACACCGGGGAGCTGTTTTTT - TRBJ2-2 few TRBV5-6
CSAIAGAGVADTQYF TGCAGCGCCATCGCGGGGGCCGGGGTGGCAGATACGCAGTATTTT - TRBJ2-3 - TRBV29-1
CASRGGSQPQHF TGCGCCAGCAGGGGGGGGAGTCAGCCCCAGCATTTT - TRBJ1-5 - TRBV10-2
CASSGTSGNQETQYF TGCGCCAGCAGCGGGACTAGCGGCAACCAAGAGACCCAGTACTTC TRBD2 TRBJ2-5 - TRBV5-1